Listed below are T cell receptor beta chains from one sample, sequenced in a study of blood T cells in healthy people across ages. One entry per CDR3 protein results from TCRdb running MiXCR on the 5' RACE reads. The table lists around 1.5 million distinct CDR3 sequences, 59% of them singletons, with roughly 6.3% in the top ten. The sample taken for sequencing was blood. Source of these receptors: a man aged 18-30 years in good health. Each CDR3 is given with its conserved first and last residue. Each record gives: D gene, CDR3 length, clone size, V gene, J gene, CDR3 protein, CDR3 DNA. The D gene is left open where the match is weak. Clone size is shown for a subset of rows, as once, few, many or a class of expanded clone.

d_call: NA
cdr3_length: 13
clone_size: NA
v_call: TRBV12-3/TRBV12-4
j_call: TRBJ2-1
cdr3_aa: CASTQTPGNEQFF
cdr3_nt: TGTGCCAGCACTCAGACCCCCGGTAATGAGCAGTTCTTC

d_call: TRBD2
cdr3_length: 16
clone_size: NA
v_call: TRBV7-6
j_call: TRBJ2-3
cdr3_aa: CASSLGTSGGADTQYF
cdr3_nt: TGTGCCAGCAGCTTAGGGACTAGCGGGGGTGCAGATACGCAGTATTTT

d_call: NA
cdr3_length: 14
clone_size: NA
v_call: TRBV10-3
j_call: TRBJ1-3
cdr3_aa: CAISDIISGNTIYF
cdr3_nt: TGTGCCATCAGCGATATAATCTCTGGAAACACCATATATTTT

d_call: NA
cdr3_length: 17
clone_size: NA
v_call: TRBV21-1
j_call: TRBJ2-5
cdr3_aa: CASSKIPRQPYRETQYF
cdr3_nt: TGTGCCAGCAGCAAAATTCCGAGACAGCCGTACCGGGAGACCCAGTACTTC

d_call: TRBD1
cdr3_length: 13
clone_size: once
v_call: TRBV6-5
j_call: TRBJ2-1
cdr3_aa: CASGSTGLGEQFF
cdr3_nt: TGTGCCAGCGGTTCGACAGGGCTCGGTGAGCAGTTCTTC

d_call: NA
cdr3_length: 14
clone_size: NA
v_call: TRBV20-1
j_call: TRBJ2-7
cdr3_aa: CSAIPGTYSYEQYF
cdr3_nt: TGCAGTGCCATTCCGGGCACCTACTCCTACGAGCAGTACTTC

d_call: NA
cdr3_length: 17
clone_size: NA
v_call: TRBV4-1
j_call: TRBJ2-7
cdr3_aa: CASSQGVQQGISYEQYF
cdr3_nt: TGCGCCAGCAGCCAAGGGGTCCAACAAGGGATATCCTACGAGCAGTACTTC

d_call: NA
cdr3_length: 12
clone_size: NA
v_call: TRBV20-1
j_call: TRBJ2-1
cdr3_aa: CSARNNYNEQFF
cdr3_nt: TGCAGTGCTAGAAACAATTACAATGAGCAGTTCTTC

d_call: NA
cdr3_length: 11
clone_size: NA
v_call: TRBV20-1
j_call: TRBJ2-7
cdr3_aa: CSAIQAYEQYF
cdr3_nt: TGCAGTGCGATACAGGCCTACGAGCAGTACTTC

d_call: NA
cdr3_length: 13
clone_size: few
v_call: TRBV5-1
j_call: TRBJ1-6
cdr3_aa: CASREGWDSPLHF
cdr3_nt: TGCGCCAGCAGAGAGGGCTGGGATTCACCCCTCCACTTT

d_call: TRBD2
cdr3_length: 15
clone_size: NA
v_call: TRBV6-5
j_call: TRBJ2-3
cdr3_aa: CASSYSSSGLYTQYF
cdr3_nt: TGTGCCAGCAGTTACTCGTCTAGCGGGTTGTATACGCAGTATTTT

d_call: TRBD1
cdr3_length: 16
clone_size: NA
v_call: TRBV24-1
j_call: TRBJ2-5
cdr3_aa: CATSDPGQGIVETQYF
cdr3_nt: TGTGCCACCAGTGATCCGGGACAGGGGATAGTAGAGACCCAGTACTTC

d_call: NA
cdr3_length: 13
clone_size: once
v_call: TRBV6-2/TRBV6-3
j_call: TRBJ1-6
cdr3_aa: CASTRGRNSPPHF
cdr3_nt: TGTGCCAGTACCCGGGGGCGAAATTCACCCCCCCACTTT

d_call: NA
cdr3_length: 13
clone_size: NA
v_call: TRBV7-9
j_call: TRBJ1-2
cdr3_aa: CASSLRGSEGYTF
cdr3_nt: TGTGCCAGCAGCTTAAGAGGGTCTGAAGGCTACACCTTC

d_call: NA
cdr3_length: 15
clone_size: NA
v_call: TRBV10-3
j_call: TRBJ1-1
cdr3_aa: CAISDQPRGNTEAFF
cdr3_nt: TGTGCCATCAGTGACCAACCCAGGGGAAACACTGAAGCTTTCTTT

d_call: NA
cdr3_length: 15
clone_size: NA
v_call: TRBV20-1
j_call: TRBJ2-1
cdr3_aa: CSAVTGLSSYNEQFF
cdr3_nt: TGCAGTGCCGTTACAGGGCTGAGCTCCTACAATGAGCAGTTCTTC

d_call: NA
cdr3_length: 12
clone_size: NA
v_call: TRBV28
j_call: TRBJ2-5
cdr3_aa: CASSLTDFPQYF
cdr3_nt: TGTGCCAGCAGTTTGACTGATTTCCCCCAGTACTTC

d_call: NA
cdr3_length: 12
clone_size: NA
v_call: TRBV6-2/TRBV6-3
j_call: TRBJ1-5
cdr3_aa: CASSYQDQPQHF
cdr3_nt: TGTGCCAGCAGTTACCAGGACCAGCCCCAGCATTTT

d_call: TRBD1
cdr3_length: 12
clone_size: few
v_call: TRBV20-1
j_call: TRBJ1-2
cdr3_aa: CSSPGQNYGYTF
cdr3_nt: TGCAGTTCTCCGGGACAGAACTATGGCTACACCTTC

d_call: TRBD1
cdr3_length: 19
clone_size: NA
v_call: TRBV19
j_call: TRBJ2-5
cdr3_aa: CASSIPFGTGPPSQETQYF
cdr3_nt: TGTGCCAGTAGTATACCGTTCGGGACAGGGCCTCCTTCACAAGAGACCCAGTACTTC

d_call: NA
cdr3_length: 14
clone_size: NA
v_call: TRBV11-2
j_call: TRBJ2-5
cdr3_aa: CASSVWALGETQYF
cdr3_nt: TGTGCCAGCAGCGTATGGGCCTTGGGAGAGACCCAGTACTTC

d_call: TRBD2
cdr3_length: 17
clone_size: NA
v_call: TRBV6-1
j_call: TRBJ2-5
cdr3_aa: CASSASGTSGIRETQYF
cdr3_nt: TGTGCCAGCAGTGCCTCCGGGACTAGCGGGATTCGTGAGACCCAGTACTTC

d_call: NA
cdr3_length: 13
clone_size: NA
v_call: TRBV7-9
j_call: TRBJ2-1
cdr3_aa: CASSLGIAGQQFF
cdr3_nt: TGTGCCAGCAGCTTAGGGATAGCAGGCCAGCAGTTCTTC

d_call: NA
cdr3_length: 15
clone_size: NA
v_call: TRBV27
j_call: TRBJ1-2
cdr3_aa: CASSLFEPGAYGYTF
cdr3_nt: TGTGCCAGCAGTTTGTTCGAGCCAGGGGCCTATGGCTACACCTTC

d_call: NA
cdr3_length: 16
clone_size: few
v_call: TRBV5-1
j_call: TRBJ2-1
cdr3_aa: CASSLAATRMVNEQFF
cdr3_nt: TGCGCCAGCAGCTTGGCTGCGACTAGGATGGTCAATGAGCAGTTCTTC

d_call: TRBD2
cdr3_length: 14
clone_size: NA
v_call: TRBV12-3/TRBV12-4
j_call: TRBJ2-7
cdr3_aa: CASSLVREGYEQYF
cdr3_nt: TGTGCCAGCAGTTTAGTGAGGGAGGGCTACGAGCAGTACTTC

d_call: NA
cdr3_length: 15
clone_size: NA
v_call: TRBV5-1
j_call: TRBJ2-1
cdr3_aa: CASPSAGRSYNEQFF
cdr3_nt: TGCGCCAGCCCCTCGGCCGGCCGCTCCTACAATGAGCAGTTCTTC

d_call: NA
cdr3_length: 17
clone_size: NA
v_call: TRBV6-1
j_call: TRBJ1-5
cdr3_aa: CASSDARLDMGNQPQHF
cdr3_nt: TGTGCCAGCAGTGATGCCAGGTTAGACATGGGCAATCAGCCCCAGCATTTT

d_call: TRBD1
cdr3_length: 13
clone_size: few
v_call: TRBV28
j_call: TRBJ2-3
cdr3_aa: CASSGTVPNTQYF
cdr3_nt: TGTGCCAGCAGTGGGACAGTTCCGAATACGCAGTATTTT

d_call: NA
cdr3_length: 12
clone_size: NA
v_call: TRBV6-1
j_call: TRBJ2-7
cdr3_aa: CASSITYYEQYF
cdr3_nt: TGTGCCAGCAGTATTACCTACTACGAGCAGTACTTC

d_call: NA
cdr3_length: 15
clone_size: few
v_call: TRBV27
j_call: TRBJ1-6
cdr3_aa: CASSFGIQGNSPLHF
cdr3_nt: TGTGCCAGCAGTTTCGGGATTCAAGGGAATTCACCCCTCCACTTT

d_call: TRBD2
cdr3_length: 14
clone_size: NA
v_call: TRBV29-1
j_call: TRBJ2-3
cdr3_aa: CSAGTSLRPDTQYF
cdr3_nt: TGCAGCGCCGGGACTAGCCTGCGCCCAGATACGCAGTATTTT

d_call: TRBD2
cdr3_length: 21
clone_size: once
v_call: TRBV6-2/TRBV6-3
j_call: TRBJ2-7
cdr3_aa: CASSIYPGTSGKSSFSYEQYF
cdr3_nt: TGTGCCAGCAGTATCTACCCCGGGACTAGCGGGAAGTCCTCCTTTTCCTACGAGCAGTACTTC

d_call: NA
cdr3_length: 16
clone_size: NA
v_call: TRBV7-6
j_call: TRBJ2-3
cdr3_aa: CASSLARPGLADTQYF
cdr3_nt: TGTGCCAGCAGCTTAGCGCGTCCCGGATTGGCAGATACGCAGTATTTT

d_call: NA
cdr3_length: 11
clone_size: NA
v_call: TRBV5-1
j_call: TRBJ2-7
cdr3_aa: CASAAAYEQYF
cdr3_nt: TGCGCCAGCGCCGCAGCTTACGAGCAGTACTTC

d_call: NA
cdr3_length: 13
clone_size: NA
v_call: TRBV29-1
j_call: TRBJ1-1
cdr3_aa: CSVGGLMNTEAFF
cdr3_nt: TGCAGCGTTGGTGGCCTTATGAACACTGAAGCTTTCTTT

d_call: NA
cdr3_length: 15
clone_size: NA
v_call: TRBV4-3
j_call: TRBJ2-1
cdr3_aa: CASSQGLRGVGEQFF
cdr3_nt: TGCGCCAGCAGCCAAGGGCTGAGGGGAGTCGGCGAGCAGTTCTTC

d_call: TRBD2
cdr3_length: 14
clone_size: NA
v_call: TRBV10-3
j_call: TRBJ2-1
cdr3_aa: CAISDGLAINEQFF
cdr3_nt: TGTGCCATCAGTGACGGACTAGCAATCAATGAGCAGTTCTTC

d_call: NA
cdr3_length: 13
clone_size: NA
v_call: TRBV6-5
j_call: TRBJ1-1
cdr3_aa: CASSPRRETEAFF
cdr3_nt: TGTGCCAGCAGCCCCCGCCGGGAAACTGAAGCTTTCTTT

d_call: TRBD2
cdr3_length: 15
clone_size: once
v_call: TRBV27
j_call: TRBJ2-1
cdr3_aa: CASRTYREVVDEQFF
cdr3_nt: TGTGCCAGCAGGACCTACCGGGAGGTCGTAGATGAGCAGTTCTTC

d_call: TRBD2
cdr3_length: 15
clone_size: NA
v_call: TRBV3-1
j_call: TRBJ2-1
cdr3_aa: CASSEAGTSHNEQFF
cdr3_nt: TGTGCCAGCAGCGAAGCCGGGACTAGTCACAATGAGCAGTTCTTC

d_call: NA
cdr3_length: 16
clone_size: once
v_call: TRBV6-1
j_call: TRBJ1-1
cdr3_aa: CASSEHGPGQFTEAFF
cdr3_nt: TGTGCCAGCAGTGAACACGGGCCGGGACAATTCACTGAAGCTTTCTTT